This TCR beta chain was identified in a study of radiotherapy plus CTLA-4 blockade in lung cancer. For the study at large: Among enrolled patients, under 20% responded and about 30% achieved disease control.

Per germline, CDR1 SEHNR and CDR2 FQNEAQ (reference sequence). This CDR3 contains 13 residues. The trim removed 5 bases at V and 3 bases at J, leaving 4 bases unmatched. The study's findings and limits: TCR clones of tumor origin grew in blood after radiotherapy plus ipilimumab. Early blood T cell clone dynamics, with interferon-beta, were reported to best predict response.

This clone qualifies as medium-sized. Antigen unknown. Libraries were prepared by immunoSEQ multiplex PCR; TCRdb keeps only in-frame clonotypes and omits some of them. The data hold 30,000 or so clones, with 70% observed a single time. The clonotype originates from a human donor with non-small cell lung cancer who had stable disease on radiotherapy plus ipilimumab. The sequencing used peripheral blood, collected from a patient treated with radiotherapy plus ipilimumab. The J gene is TRBJ2-7, the V gene TRBV7-9; 7 bases fit TRBD1. The chain's CDR3 is CASSGGQDYEQYF. Here the CDR3 DNA reads TGTGCCAGCAGCGGCGGACAGGACTACGAGCAGTACTTC.